This TCR beta chain was identified during a study of cytomegalovirus exposure and HLA in healthy donors. Study-wide background: Samples from HLA-typed donors yielded approximately 88 million unique TCRs in an early data release. General study findings and limits: Being productive about 87% or about 30% of the time was typical of most TCR beta V segments in an earlier analysis. A later analysis appeared to link common viral pathogens to several of the most significant clusters.

A remark on this clone: Its cognate antigen is unknown.

PCR involved 60 Vbeta and 13 Jbeta primers. Study processing details: Counted up in a later analysis, unique TCR beta chains came to some 80 million, with around 11 million shared. TCRdb keeps only in-frame clones here, not all; method: immunoSEQ multiplex PCR. V, J and clone size derive from that table, while D and trimming were established from the DNA sequence. The sample lists under 200,000 clones, about 81% seen once, with about 2.1% in the top ten. Germline loops: CDR1 PRHDT, CDR2 FYEKMQ (reference sequence). This CDR3 has 17 amino acids. V gave up 7 bases and J gave up 5 bases; unmatched junction bases: 17.

This chain links TRBV13 with TRBJ2-1; 7 bases fit TRBD2. This receptor was taken from a woman between 18 and 29 years old in good health and CMV-seronegative. What was sequenced was PBMCs. The CDR3 spells CASTTMGGGSGDNEQFF. CDR3 nucleotides: TGTGCCAGCACGACCATGGGAGGCGGGAGCGGGGACAATGAGCAGTTCTTC. Supplemented by reference TRBV13 and TRBJ2-1, the full variable domain reads AAGVIQSPRHLIKEKRETATLKCYPIPRHDTVYWYQQGPGQDPQFLISFYEKMQSDKGSIPDRFSAQQFSDYHSELNMSSLELGDSALYFCASTTMGGGSGDNEQFFGPGTRLTVL.